The text below deals with one T cell receptor (beta chain). Using immunoSEQ multiplex PCR, the repertoire was profiled, and TCRdb retains in-frame clones only, with some absent. The sample has 150,000 to 200,000 clones; around nine tenths are singletons. The data were taken from a study of control samples from healthy donors and cancer patients. V lost 4 bases and J 13 bases, leaving 10 bases between the germline ends. Germline lookup yields CDR1 SGHTA and CDR2 FQGNSA. The CDR3 spans 11 residues. The J gene is TRBJ1-4, the V gene TRBV7-2, with D unclear. The origin of this receptor is a man younger than 45 in good health. Input material: blood. Here the CDR3 reads CASSSSKTLFF. Written as DNA, the CDR3 is TGTGCCAGCAGCTCGAGTAAAACACTGTTTTTT. The entire variable domain, with the rest obtained from reference TRBV7-2 and TRBJ1-4, is as follows: GAGVSQSPSNKVTEKGKDVELRCDPISGHTALYWYRQSLGQGLEFLIYFQGNSAPDKSGLPSDRFSAERTGGSVSTLTIQRTQQEDSAVYLCASSSSKTLFFGSGTQLSVL.